This TCR beta chain was sequenced for a study of blood T cells in healthy people across ages. The CDR3 is 15 residues long. Germline-derived CDR1 and CDR2 are MNHNY and SVGAGI (reference sequence). The authors ran a second PCR of 7 to 11 cycles using a sample-barcoded 5' primer and a J-beta primer mix. TCRdb ran MiXCR on the 5' RACE reads and lists one entry per CDR3 protein. The sample has about 2 million distinct CDR3 sequences; about 50% are singletons. Specimen: blood. The TCR was taken from a woman aged 40 to 55 in good health. The chain couples TRBV6-6 to TRBJ2-7; a weak D match, TRBD1 (5 bases). The DNA end is more similar to TRBJ2-5, so the J call may be wrong. The CDR3 region is CASSYSTRVGETQYF. The CDR3 nucleotides read TGTGCCAGCAGTTACTCGACCAGGGTGGGGGAGACCCAGTACTTC.